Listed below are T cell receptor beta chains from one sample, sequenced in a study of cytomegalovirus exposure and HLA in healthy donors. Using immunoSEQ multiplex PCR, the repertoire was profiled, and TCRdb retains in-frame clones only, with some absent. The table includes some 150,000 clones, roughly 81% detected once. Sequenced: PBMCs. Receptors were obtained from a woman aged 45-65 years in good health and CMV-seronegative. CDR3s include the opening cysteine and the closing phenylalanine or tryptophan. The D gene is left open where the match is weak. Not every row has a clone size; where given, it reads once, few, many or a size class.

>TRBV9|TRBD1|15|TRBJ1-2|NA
TGTGCCAGCAGCGCGGACAGGTCGACTAACTATGGCTACACCTTC
CASSADRSTNYGYTF
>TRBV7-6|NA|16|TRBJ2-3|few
TGTGCCAGCAGCTTAGCGGGGGGATCTAGCACAGATACGCAGTATTTT
CASSLAGGSSTDTQYF
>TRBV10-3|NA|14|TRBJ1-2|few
TGTGCCAGCAGCTTCGACAGCGCCTCCTCGGGCTACACCTTC
CASSFDSASSGYTF
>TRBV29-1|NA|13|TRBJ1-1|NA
TGCAGCGCACAGGGTATCATGAACACTGAAGCTTTCTTT
CSAQGIMNTEAFF
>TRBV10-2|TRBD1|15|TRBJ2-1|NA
TGCGCCAGCAGTGTTTACGGGACAGGTTACAATGAGCAGTTCTTC
CASSVYGTGYNEQFF
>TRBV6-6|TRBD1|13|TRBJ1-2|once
TGTGCCAGCAGTTCCCCAGGGGGCTATGGCTACACCTTC
CASSSPGGYGYTF
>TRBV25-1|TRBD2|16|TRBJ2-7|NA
TGTGCCAGCAGTGGGGTGGGGGGGGGTCTTCAGGAGGAGCAGTACTTC
CASSGVGGGLQEEQYF
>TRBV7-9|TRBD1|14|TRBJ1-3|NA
TGTGCCAGCAGCTTAGGGCAGGGGGCGAACACCACATATTTT
CASSLGQGANTTYF
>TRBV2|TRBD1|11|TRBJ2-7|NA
TGTGCCAGCACCCGAGAGGGACAGGGGTACTTC
CASTREGQGYF
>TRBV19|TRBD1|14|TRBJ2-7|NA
TGTGCCAGTAGTATCGGGGACAGGGTCCACGAGCAGTACTTC
CASSIGDRVHEQYF
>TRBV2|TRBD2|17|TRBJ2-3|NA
TGTGCCAGCGAGTCATCCGGAGCGGGGGGAAGCACAGATACGCAGTATTTT
CASESSGAGGSTDTQYF